The 18 T cell receptor beta chains listed next were all sequenced from one sample in a study of CXCR3-negative and CXCR3-positive naive CD8 T cells. 5' RACE that incorporated UMI labels was used to prepare the TRB cDNA libraries. TCRdb re-called the 5' RACE reads; one entry per CDR3 protein, DNA not given. This listing includes 100,000 or so distinct CDR3 sequences. Sequencing was carried out using naive CXCR3- CD8+ T cells from blood. Subset described: CD45RO-CCR7+CD27+CD95- naive CD8+ T cells lacking CXCR3 (TNR3-). These receptors all stem from a human donor in good health. Some clones in this sample may be carry-over from other donors' samples.

The chain's CDR3 is CASSNSGTQETQYF. The V call is TRBV7-9, the J call TRBJ2-5; TCRdb calls TRBD2, which cannot be checked without DNA. The CDR3 totals 14 residues. The V gene's germline CDR1 is SEHNR and CDR2 FQNEAQ (reference sequence).

This chain connects TRBV7-6 to TRBJ1-3. CDR3 length: 15 residues. Germline V lookup: CDR1 SGHVS, CDR2 FNYEAQ. The chain's CDR3 is CASSLGPSSGNTIYF.

The chain combines TRBV15 with TRBJ2-5; TCRdb returns TRBD2, unconfirmable since there is no DNA. CDR1 and CDR2 (germline): LNHNV, YYDKDF (reference sequence). CDR3 size: 13 residues. CDR3 residues: CATQGLAGETQYF. Looking up the rest from reference TRBV15 and TRBJ2-5 gives the full variable domain: DAMVIQNPRYQVTQFGKPVTLSCSQTLNHNVMYWYQQKSSQAPKLLFHYYDKDFNNEADTPDNFQSRRPNTSFCFLDIRSPGLGDTAMYLCATQGLAGETQYFGPGTRLLVL.

The rearrangement uses TRBV20-1 and TRBJ2-1; as DNA is missing, the TRBD2 call by TCRdb cannot be tested. The V gene's germline CDR1 is DFQATT and CDR2 SNEGSKA (reference sequence). The CDR3 contains 16 residues. The CDR3 spells CSARDYRESSYNEQFF.

This chain uses TRBV15 with TRBJ2-7. Per the germline V gene, CDR1 is LNHNV and CDR2 is YYDKDF (reference sequence). CDR3 length equals 16 residues. CDR3: CATSRDRGTSSYEQYF.

The chain uses TRBV29-1 and TRBJ2-7; TCRdb returns TRBD1, unconfirmable since there is no DNA. Germline V gene lookup returns CDR1 SQVTM and CDR2 ANQGSEA. The CDR3 covers 12 residues. The CDR3 protein is CSVGSGAYEQYF.

The chain carries TRBV4-3 and TRBJ2-7. The germline CDR1 and CDR2 sequences are LGHNA and YSLEER. This CDR3 has 13 residues. The CDR3 here is CASSQGSGYEQYF.

This chain uses TRBV29-1 with TRBJ2-7; without DNA, the TCRdb call of TRBD1 cannot be checked. CDR3 length equals 14 residues. Looked up from germline, CDR1 is SQVTM and CDR2 is ANQGSEA. The CDR3 sequence is CSVSGTGGGNEQYF.

The chain couples TRBV4-1 to TRBJ2-1; no DNA is available, so the TRBD2 call from TCRdb remains unchecked. Germline CDR1 reads MGHRA; CDR2 reads YSYEKL. CDR3 length equals 16 residues. The CDR3 sequence: CASSPVGRESPVLKFF.

The V call is TRBV28, the J call TRBJ2-1; TCRdb names TRBD2, which stays unverified in the absence of DNA. Germline V gene lookup returns CDR1 MDHEN and CDR2 SYDVKM. This CDR3 has 17 amino acids. CDR3 amino acids: CASSFLLGPRSYNEQFF.

The rearrangement links TRBV5-5 to TRBJ2-7; TCRdb's D gene call, TRBD1, goes unchecked for lack of DNA. CDR3 size: 17 residues. Germline V gene lookup returns CDR1 SGHKS and CDR2 YYEKEE (reference sequence). This CDR3 reads CASSSSWDRGDPYEQYF.

The V and J genes are TRBV20-1 and TRBJ2-5; absent DNA, TCRdb's TRBD1 call cannot be checked. The CDR3 is 14 residues long. CDR1 and CDR2 from the germline V gene are DFQATT and SNEGSKA (reference sequence). The CDR3 protein is CSARGGTVTETQYF.

V usage is TRBV30 and J usage is TRBJ2-7; TCRdb designates TRBD1, a call that cannot be tested without DNA. Germline V gene sequence: CDR1 GTSNPN, CDR2 SVGIG (reference sequence). This CDR3 has 11 residues. The CDR3 here is CAWRQTYEQYF. The variable domain in full, with the rest retrieved from reference TRBV30 and TRBJ2-7, is SQTIHQWPATLVQPVGSPLSLECTVEGTSNPNLYWYRQAAGRGLQLLFYSVGIGQISSEVPQNLSASRPQDRQFILSSKKLLLSDSGFYLCAWRQTYEQYFGPGTRLTVT.

The V and J genes are TRBV29-1 and TRBJ2-7; checking the TCRdb D call of TRBD1 is not possible without DNA. Germline CDR1 and CDR2: SQVTM and ANQGSEA. This CDR3 contains 16 residues. CDR3 loop: CSVVGGYGQSVYEQYF.

The chain has TRBV6-5 and TRBJ1-2; checking the TCRdb D call of TRBD1 is not possible without DNA. Germline V gene lookup returns CDR1 MNHEY and CDR2 SVGAGI. CDR3 length: 14 residues. The CDR3 spells CASSYSQGGSGYTF.

CDR3 sequence: CASSYGTSEYNEQFF. The chain links TRBV6-8 to TRBJ2-1; TCRdb's D gene call, TRBD2, goes unchecked for lack of DNA. The CDR3 has 15 residues. The germline CDR1 and CDR2 sequences are MNHGY and SAAAGT.

The chain recombines TRBV27 with TRBJ2-7; absent DNA, TCRdb's TRBD1 call cannot be checked. The CDR3 is 12 amino acids. CDR1 and CDR2 (germline): MNHEY, SMNVEV (reference sequence). The CDR3 here is CASSSGVYEQYF.

The chain couples TRBV29-1 to TRBJ2-7; lacking DNA, the TRBD1 call made by TCRdb goes unchecked. This CDR3 spans 14 amino acids. From germline, CDR1 is SQVTM and CDR2 ANQGSEA. The CDR3 is CSVFNPTGGYEQYF.